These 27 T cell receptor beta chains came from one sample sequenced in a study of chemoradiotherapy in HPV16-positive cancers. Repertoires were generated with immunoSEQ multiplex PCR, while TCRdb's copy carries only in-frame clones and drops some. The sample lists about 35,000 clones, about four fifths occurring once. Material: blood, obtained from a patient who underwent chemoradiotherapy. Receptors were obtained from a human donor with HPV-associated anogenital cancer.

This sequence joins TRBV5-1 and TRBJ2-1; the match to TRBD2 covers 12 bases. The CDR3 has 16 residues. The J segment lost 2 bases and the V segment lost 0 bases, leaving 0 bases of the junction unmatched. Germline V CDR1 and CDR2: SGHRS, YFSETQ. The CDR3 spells CASSLGTSGAYNEQFF. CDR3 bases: TGCGCCAGCAGCTTGGGGACTAGCGGGGCCTACAATGAGCAGTTCTTC.

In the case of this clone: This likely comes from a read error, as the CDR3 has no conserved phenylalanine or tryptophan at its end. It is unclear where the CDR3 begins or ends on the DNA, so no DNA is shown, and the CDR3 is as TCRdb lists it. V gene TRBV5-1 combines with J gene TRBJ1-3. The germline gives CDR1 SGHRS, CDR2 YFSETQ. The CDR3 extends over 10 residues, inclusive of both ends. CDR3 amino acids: CASSFQLGWI.

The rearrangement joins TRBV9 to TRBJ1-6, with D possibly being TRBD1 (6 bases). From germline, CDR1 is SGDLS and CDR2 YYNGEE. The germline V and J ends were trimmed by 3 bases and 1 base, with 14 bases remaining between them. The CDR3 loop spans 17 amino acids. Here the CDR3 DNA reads TGTGCCAGCAGCGAGGGGGACTGGGGATCCTATAATTCACCCCTCCACTTT. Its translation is CASSEGDWGSYNSPLHF. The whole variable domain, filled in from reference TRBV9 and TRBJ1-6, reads DSGVTQTPKHLITATGQRVTLRCSPRSGDLSVYWYQQSLDQGLQFLIQYYNGEERAKGNILERFSAQQFPDLHSELNLSSLELGDSALYFCASSEGDWGSYNSPLHFGNGTRLTVT.

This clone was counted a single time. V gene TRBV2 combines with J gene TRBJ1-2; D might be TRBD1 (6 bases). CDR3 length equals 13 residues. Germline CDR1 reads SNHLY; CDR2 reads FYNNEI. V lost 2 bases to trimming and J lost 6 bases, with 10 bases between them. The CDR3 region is CASSEKYRDGYTF. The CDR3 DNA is TGTGCCAGCAGTGAAAAATACAGGGATGGCTACACCTTC. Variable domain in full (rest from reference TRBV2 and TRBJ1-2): EPEVTQTPSHQVTQMGQEVILRCVPISNHLYFYWYRQILGQKVEFLVSFYNNEISEKSEIFDDQFSVERPDGSNFTLKIRSTKLEDSAMYFCASSEKYRDGYTFGSGTRLTVV.

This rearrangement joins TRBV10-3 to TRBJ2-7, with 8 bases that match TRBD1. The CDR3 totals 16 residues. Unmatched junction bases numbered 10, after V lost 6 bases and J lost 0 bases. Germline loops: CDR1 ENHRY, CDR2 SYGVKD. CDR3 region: CAIRDKQGVGSYEQYF. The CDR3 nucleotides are TGTGCCATCAGGGACAAACAGGGGGTAGGCTCCTACGAGCAGTACTTC.

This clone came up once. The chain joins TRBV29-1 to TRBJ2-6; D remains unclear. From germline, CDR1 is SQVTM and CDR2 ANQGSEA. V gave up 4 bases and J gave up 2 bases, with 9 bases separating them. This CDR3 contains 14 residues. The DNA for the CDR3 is TGCAGCGTTGTTGAGGAAACTGGGGCCAACGTCCTGACTTTC. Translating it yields CSVVEETGANVLTF.

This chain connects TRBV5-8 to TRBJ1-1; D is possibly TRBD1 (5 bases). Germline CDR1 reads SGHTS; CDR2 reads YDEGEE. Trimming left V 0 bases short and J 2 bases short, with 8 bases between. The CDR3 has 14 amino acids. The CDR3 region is CASSLVGGNTEAFF. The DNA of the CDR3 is TGTGCCAGCAGCTTGGTGGGGGGTAACACTGAAGCTTTCTTT.

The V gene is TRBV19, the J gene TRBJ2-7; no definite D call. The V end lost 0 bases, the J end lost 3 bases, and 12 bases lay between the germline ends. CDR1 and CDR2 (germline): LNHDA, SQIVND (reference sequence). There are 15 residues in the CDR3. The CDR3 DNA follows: TGTGCCAGTAGTATAGACGGCCAGATAAACTACGAGCAGTACTTC. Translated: CASSIDGQINYEQYF. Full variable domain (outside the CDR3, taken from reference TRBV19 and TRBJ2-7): DGGITQSPKYLFRKEGQNVTLSCEQNLNHDAMYWYRQDPGQGLRLIYYSQIVNDFQKGDIAEGYSVSREKKESFPLTVTSAQKNPTAFYLCASSIDGQINYEQYFGPGTRLTVT.

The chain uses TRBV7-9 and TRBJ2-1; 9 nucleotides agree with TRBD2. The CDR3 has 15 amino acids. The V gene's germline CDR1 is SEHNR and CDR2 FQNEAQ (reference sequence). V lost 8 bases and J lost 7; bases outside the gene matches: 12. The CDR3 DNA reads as TGTGCCAGCTCACGGGGCGGGGGGGCCGAGAATGAGCAGTTCTTC. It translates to CASSRGGGAENEQFF.

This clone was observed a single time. Written as DNA, the CDR3 is TGTGCCAGCAGCTTAGGAAGGGGCCCGAATGAAAAACTGTTTTTT. This gives the protein CASSLGRGPNEKLFF. The chain carries TRBV11-2 and TRBJ1-4; tentative D call: TRBD1 (5 bases). V lost 1 base to trimming and J lost 5 bases, with 11 bases between them. The germline V gene encodes CDR1 SGHAT and CDR2 FQNNGV. The length of the CDR3 is 15 residues.

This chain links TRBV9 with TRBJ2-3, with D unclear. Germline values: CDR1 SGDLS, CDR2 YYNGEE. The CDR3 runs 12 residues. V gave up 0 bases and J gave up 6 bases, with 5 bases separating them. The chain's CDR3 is CASSVGMDTQYF. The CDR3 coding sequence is TGTGCCAGCAGCGTAGGCATGGATACGCAGTATTTT.

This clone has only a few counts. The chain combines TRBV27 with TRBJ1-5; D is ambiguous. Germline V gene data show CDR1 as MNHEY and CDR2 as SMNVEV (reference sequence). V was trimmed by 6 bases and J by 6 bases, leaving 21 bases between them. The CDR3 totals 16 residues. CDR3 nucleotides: TGTGCCAGCAGCCTCCGGGGAGATCCCACTATTCAGCCCCAGCATTTT. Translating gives CASSLRGDPTIQPQHF.

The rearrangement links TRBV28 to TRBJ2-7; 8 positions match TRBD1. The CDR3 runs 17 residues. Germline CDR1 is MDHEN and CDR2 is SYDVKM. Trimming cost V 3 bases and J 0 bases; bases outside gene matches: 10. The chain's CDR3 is CASSFGQGAISSYEQYF. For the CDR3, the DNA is TGTGCCAGCAGTTTCGGTCAGGGGGCGATTTCCTCCTACGAGCAGTACTTC.

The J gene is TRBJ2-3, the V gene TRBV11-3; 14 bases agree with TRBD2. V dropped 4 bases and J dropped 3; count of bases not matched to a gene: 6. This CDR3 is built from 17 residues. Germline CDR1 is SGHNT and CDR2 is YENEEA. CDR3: CASSSGLAGDRTDTQYF. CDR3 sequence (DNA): TGTGCCAGCAGCTCGGGACTAGCGGGGGACCGAACAGATACGCAGTATTTT.

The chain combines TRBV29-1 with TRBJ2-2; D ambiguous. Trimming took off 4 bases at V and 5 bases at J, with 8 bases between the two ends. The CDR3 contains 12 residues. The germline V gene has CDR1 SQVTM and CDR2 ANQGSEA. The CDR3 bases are TGCAGCGTTGTTGTAGGGACCGGGGAGCTGTTTTTT. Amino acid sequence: CSVVVGTGELFF.

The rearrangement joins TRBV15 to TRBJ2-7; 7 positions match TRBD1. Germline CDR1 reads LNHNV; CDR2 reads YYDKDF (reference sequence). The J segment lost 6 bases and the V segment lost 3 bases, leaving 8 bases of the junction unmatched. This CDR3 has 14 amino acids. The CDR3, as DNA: TGTGCCACCAGCAGGCCCGGGACAGACAGCGAGCAGTACTTC. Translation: CATSRPGTDSEQYF.

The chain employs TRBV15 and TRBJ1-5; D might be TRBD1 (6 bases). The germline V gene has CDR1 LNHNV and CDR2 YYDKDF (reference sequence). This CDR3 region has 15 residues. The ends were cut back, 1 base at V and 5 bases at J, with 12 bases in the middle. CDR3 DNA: TGTGCCACCAGCAGAGTCAGGGGAAGCGATCAGCCCCAGCATTTT. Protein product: CATSRVRGSDQPQHF.

CDR3 DNA: TGTGCCATCAGTGAAGGAGGGGCAGCGATGTTGGGCACTGAAGCTTTCTTT. It codes for CAISEGGAAMLGTEAFF. The chain uses TRBV10-3 and TRBJ1-1; D perhaps matches TRBD1 (5 bases). This CDR3 is 17 amino acids long. Germline-derived CDR1 and CDR2 are ENHRY and SYGVKD. V dropped 3 bases and J dropped 4 bases, with 21 bases sitting between them.

The CDR3 is CASSPIQGADQPQHF. DNA for the CDR3: TGTGCCAGCTCACCCATACAGGGTGCGGATCAGCCCCAGCATTTT. This chain connects TRBV18 to TRBJ1-5, with D perhaps matching TRBD1 (6 bases). V lost 3 bases, J lost 5 bases, and 14 bases lay in between. CDR3 length: 15 residues. CDR1 KGHSH and CDR2 LQKENI come from the germline V gene.

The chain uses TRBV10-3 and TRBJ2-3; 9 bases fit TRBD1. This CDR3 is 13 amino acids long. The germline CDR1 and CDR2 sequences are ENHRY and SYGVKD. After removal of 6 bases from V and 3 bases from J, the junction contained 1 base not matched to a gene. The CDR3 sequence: CAIRGQGTDTQYF. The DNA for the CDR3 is TGTGCCATCAGGGGACAGGGTACAGATACGCAGTATTTT.

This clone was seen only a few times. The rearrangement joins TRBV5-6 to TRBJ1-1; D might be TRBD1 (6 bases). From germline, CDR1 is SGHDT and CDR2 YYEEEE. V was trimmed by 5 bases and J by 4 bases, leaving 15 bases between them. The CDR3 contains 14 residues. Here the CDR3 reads CASSAGAQGTEAFF. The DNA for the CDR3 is TGTGCCAGCAGTGCGGGAGCACAGGGCACTGAAGCTTTCTTT.

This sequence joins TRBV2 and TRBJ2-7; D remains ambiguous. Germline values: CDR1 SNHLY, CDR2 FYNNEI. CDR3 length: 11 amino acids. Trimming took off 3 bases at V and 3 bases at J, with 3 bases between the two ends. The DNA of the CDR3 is TGTGCCAGCAGTGATGGCTACGAGCAGTACTTC. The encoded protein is CASSDGYEQYF.

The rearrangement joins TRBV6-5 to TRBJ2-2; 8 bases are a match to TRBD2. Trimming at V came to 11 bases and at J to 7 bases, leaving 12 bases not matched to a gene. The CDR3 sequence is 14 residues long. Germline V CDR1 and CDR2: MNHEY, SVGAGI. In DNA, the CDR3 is TGTGCCTCCCAGGGCGGGGGGCTCTTCGGGGAGCTGTTTTTT. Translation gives CASQGGGLFGELFF.

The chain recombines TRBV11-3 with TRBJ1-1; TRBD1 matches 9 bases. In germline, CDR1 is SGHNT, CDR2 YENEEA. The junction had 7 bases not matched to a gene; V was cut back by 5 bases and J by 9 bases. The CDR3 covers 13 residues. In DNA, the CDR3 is TGTGCCAGCAGCGTAGGGACAGGGTCTCAAGCTTTCTTT. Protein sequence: CASSVGTGSQAFF.

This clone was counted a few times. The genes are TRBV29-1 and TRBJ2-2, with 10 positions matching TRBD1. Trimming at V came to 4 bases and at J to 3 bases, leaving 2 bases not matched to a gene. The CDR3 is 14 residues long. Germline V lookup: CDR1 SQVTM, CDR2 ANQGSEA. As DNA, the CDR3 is TGCAGCGTTGTGGGGACAGGGGACACCGGGGAGCTGTTTTTT. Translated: CSVVGTGDTGELFF.

CDR3 nucleotides: TGTGCCAGCAGCGAGACCGTTGAGGGTTATGGCTACACCTTC. Its protein is CASSETVEGYGYTF. This rearrangement joins TRBV9 to TRBJ1-2, with unresolved D. Trimming pared 3 bases from V and 5 bases from J, leaving 14 bases between. Germline V gene data show CDR1 as SGDLS and CDR2 as YYNGEE. This CDR3 spans 14 amino acids.

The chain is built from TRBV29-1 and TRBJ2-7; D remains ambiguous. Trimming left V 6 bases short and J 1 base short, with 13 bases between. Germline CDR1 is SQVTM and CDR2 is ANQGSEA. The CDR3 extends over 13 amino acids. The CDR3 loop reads CSVTFQASYEQYF. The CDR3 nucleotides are TGCAGCGTGACGTTCCAGGCTTCCTACGAGCAGTACTTC.